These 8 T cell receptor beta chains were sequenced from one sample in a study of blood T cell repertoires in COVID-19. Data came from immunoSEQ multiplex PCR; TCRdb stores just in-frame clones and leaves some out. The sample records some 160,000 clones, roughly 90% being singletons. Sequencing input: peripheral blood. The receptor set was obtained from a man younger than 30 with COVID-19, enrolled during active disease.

The DNA for the CDR3 is TGTGCCAGCAGTTCACGGACTAGCGGGATCGGGGATGAGCAGTTCTTC. Translation gives CASSSRTSGIGDEQFF. V gene TRBV28 combines with J gene TRBJ2-1; 12 bases line up with TRBD2. CDR3 length: 16 amino acids. V gave up 4 bases and J gave up 8 bases; unmatched junction bases: 9. The germline V gene has CDR1 MDHEN and CDR2 SYDVKM. Variable domain in full (rest from reference TRBV28 and TRBJ2-1): DVKVTQSSRYLVKRTGEKVFLECVQDMDHENMFWYRQDPGLGLRLIYFSYDVKMKEKGDIPEGYSVSREKKERFSLILESASTNQTSMYLCASSSRTSGIGDEQFFGPGTRLTVL.

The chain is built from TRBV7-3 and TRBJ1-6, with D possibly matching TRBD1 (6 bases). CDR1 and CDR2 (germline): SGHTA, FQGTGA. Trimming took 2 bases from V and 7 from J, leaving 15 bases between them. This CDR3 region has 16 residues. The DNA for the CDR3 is TGTGCCAGCAGCTTACTAGGGGGATTTACCAATTCACCCCTCCACTTT. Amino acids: CASSLLGGFTNSPLHF. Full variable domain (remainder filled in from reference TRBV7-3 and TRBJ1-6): GAGVSQTPSNKVTEKGKYVELRCDPISGHTALYWYRQSLGQGPEFLIYFQGTGAADDSGLPNDRFFAVRPEGSVSTLKIQRTERGDSAVYLCASSLLGGFTNSPLHFGNGTRLTVT.

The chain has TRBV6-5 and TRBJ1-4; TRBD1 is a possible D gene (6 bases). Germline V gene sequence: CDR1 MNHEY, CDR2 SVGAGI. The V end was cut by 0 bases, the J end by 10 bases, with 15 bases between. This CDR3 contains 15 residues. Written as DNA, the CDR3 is TGTGCCAGCAGTTACTCGTCAGGGGCCTTGGGAAAACTGTTTTTT. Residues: CASSYSSGALGKLFF.

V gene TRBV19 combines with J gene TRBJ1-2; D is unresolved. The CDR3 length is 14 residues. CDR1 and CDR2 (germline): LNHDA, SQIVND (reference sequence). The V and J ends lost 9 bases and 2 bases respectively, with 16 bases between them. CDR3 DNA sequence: TGTGCCAGCCGCCACCTGACGGGAAACTATGGCTACACCTTC. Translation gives CASRHLTGNYGYTF.

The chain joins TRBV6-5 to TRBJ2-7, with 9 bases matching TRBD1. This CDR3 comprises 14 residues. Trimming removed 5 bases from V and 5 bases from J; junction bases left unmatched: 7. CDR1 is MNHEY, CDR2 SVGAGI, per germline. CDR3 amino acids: CASSPPGQGHEQYF. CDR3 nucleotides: TGTGCCAGCAGTCCTCCGGGACAGGGACACGAGCAGTACTTC.

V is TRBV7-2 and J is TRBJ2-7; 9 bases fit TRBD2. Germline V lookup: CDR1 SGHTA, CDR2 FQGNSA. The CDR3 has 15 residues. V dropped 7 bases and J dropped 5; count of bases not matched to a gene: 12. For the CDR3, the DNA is TGTGCCAGCAAGCCTAAAGCGGGAGGTCGAGACGAGCAGTACTTC. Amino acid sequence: CASKPKAGGRDEQYF.

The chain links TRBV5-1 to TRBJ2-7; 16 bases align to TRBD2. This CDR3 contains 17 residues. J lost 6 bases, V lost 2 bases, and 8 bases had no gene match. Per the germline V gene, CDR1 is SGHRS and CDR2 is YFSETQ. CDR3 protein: CASSFWGLAGGPSEQYF. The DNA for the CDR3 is TGCGCCAGCAGCTTTTGGGGACTAGCGGGAGGGCCCTCCGAGCAGTACTTC.

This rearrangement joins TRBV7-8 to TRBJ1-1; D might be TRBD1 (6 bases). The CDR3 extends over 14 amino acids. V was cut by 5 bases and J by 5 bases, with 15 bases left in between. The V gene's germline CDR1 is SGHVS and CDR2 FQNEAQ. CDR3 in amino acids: CASSRLGQGTEAFF. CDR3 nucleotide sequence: TGTGCCAGCAGCCGCCTGGGGCAGGGGACTGAAGCTTTCTTT.